The next 24 T cell receptor beta chains were all read from a single sample in a study of T cell responses to AZD1222 COVID-19 vaccine (dated by TCRdb to 2020 to 2023). Libraries were prepared through the immunoSEQ multiplex PCR assay. Sourced from immuneACCESS, this table was stored by TCRdb with only in-frame sequences that have V and J called. A share of the clones is absent; for the studies checked, an unresolved V gene accounts for under half, and the remainder has no known explanation. The sample contains approximately 75,000 clones, almost 90% of them found a single time. The top ten hold over 1.1% of the sample. The sample's time point label, decoded: about 28 days (+/-7) after the second vaccine dose. The source was peripheral blood, collected 28 days after the second AZD1222 dose. All receptors derive from an adult who received the AZD1222 COVID-19 vaccine.

This sequence joins TRBV5-4 and TRBJ2-3, with D possibly TRBD1 on 6 matching bases. CDR1 and CDR2 from the germline V gene are SGHNT and YYREEE (reference sequence). Trimming pared 1 base from V and 3 bases from J, leaving 12 bases between. The CDR3 totals 15 residues. The CDR3 here is CASSLNRVGTDTQYF. CDR3 in DNA: TGTGCCAGCAGCTTGAACAGGGTGGGTACAGATACGCAGTATTTT.

The chain is built from TRBV3-1 (or the pseudogene TRBV3-2) and TRBJ2-7; either TRBD1 or TRBD2 may supply D (5 bases each). The CDR3 is made up of 13 amino acids. V lost 4 bases, J lost 4 bases, and 11 bases lay in between. The germline V gene encodes CDR1 LGHDT and CDR2 YNNKEL (reference sequence). CDR3 amino acids: CASSRDRTYEQYF. CDR3 sequence (DNA): TGTGCCAGCAGCCGGGACCGGACTTACGAGCAGTACTTC.

This clone was detected once. The chain joins TRBV28 to TRBJ1-5, with 7 nucleotides matching TRBD1. With V trimmed by 5 bases and J by 4 bases, 5 bases remained unmatched. The V gene's germline CDR1 is MDHEN and CDR2 SYDVKM. The CDR3 has 14 residues. The CDR3 DNA follows: TGTGCCAGCAGTCCCGGGACAGATAATCAGCCCCAGCATTTT. Protein sequence: CASSPGTDNQPQHF.

The chain is built from TRBV29-1 and TRBJ1-2; 8 bases are shared with TRBD1. CDR3 length: 12 amino acids. Germline V gives CDR1 SQVTM, CDR2 ANQGSEA. Trimming cost V 6 bases and J 12 bases; bases outside gene matches: 12. CDR3 region: CSVDGQGWTDTF. DNA for the CDR3: TGCAGCGTCGACGGACAGGGTTGGACAGACACCTTC. Full variable domain (missing parts from reference TRBV29-1 and TRBJ1-2): SAVISQKPSRDICQRGTSLTIQCQVDSQVTMMFWYRQQPGQSLTLIATANQGSEATYESGFVIDKFPISRPNLTFSTLTVSNMSPEDSSIYLCSVDGQGWTDTFGSGTRLTVV.

This chain's CDR3 is CASSLASGGIYEQYF. The CDR3 DNA is TGTGCCAGCAGCTTAGCTAGCGGGGGGATCTACGAGCAGTACTTC. The rearrangement links TRBV7-2 to TRBJ2-7, with TRBD2 identical over 10 bases. V was pared by 0 bases and J by 3 bases, with 2 bases of the junction left unmatched. The CDR3 runs to 15 residues. CDR1 is SGHTA, CDR2 FQGNSA, per germline.

The gene calls are TRBV4-1 and TRBJ1-6; unclear D gene. Trimming took off 0 bases at V and 11 bases at J, with 17 bases between the two ends. Germline V gene sequence: CDR1 MGHRA, CDR2 YSYEKL. This CDR3 region has 16 residues. Written as DNA, the CDR3 is TGCGCCAGCAGCCAAGAGGCCACTCCCCGGGTGGCACCCCTCCACTTT. As protein: CASSQEATPRVAPLHF.

This rearrangement joins TRBV19 to TRBJ2-7, with 10 bases aligning to TRBD1. Germline V CDR1 and CDR2: LNHDA, SQIVND (reference sequence). The trim removed 10 bases at V and 6 bases at J, leaving 12 bases unmatched. The CDR3 is 14 residues long. The CDR3 loop reads CATQTGGFGGEQYF. The CDR3 nucleotides are TGTGCCACTCAGACAGGGGGCTTTGGCGGCGAGCAGTACTTC. Full variable domain (rest looked up from reference TRBV19 and TRBJ2-7): DGGITQSPKYLFRKEGQNVTLSCEQNLNHDAMYWYRQDPGQGLRLIYYSQIVNDFQKGDIAEGYSVSREKKESFPLTVTSAQKNPTAFYLCATQTGGFGGEQYFGPGTRLTVT.

The V gene is TRBV5-1, the J gene TRBJ2-3, with D tentatively TRBD1 (6 bases). V was shortened by 4 bases and J by 3 bases, with 15 bases between the two germline ends. The CDR3 contains 15 residues. The V gene's germline CDR1 is SGHRS and CDR2 YFSETQ. The CDR3: CASSLSTGTTDTQYF. DNA of the CDR3: TGCGCCAGCAGCCTTTCGACAGGAACGACAGATACGCAGTATTTT.

This clone was found a few times. The chain employs TRBV7-2 and TRBJ2-7; no reliable D call. CDR1 is SGHTA, CDR2 FQGNSA, per germline. Trimming left V 1 base short and J 4 bases short, with 11 bases between. The CDR3 sequence is 14 residues long. Written as DNA, the CDR3 is TGTGCCAGCAGCTTAGAGGCCAGTTCATACGAGCAGTACTTC. Residues: CASSLEASSYEQYF.

This clone was detected a few times. The V gene is TRBV6-5, the J gene TRBJ2-7, with 8 bases matching TRBD1. After removal of 6 bases from V and 0 bases from J, the junction contained 4 bases not matched to a gene. Germline CDR1 and CDR2: MNHEY and SVGAGI. This CDR3 region has 14 residues. CDR3 in amino acids: CASSAGTGSYEQYF. The CDR3 nucleotides read TGTGCCAGCAGCGCCGGGACAGGCTCCTACGAGCAGTACTTC.

The V gene is TRBV2, the J gene TRBJ2-1, with D perhaps TRBD2 (5 bases). V lost 2 bases and J 3 bases, leaving 11 bases between the germline ends. The CDR3 is 15 amino acids. Germline CDR1 SNHLY, CDR2 FYNNEI. The CDR3 is CASSEYPGNYNEQFF. CDR3 DNA sequence: TGTGCCAGCAGTGAATACCCGGGGAACTACAATGAGCAGTTCTTC.

V and J are TRBV7-3 and TRBJ2-1; 8 positions agree with TRBD2. From germline, CDR1 is SGHTA and CDR2 FQGTGA. V was pared by 0 bases and J by 8 bases, with 3 bases of the junction left unmatched. There are 14 residues in the CDR3. The chain's CDR3 is CASSLTGRVDEQFF. The CDR3 DNA sequence: TGTGCCAGCAGCTTAACCGGGAGGGTCGATGAGCAGTTCTTC.

As concerns this clone: This same CDR3 is encoded by further DNA sequences in the sample. The chain has TRBV9 and TRBJ2-2, with D unclear. The CDR3 extends over 13 amino acids. The germline V gene has CDR1 SGDLS and CDR2 YYNGEE. V lost 4 bases, J lost 5 bases, and 9 bases lay in between. Here the CDR3 reads CASSSGPTGELFF. The CDR3 DNA reads as TGTGCCAGCAGCTCAGGACCAACCGGGGAGCTGTTTTTT. Variable domain in full (rest from reference TRBV9 and TRBJ2-2): DSGVTQTPKHLITATGQRVTLRCSPRSGDLSVYWYQQSLDQGLQFLIQYYNGEERAKGNILERFSAQQFPDLHSELNLSSLELGDSALYFCASSSGPTGELFFGEGSRLTVL.

The chain has TRBV30 and TRBJ2-5; D may be TRBD1 (5 bases). The V and J ends lost 0 bases and 7 bases respectively, with 12 bases between them. This CDR3 region has 13 residues. Germline CDR1 GTSNPN, CDR2 SVGIG (reference sequence). The CDR3 spells CAWSVQDRSTQYF. The CDR3 coding sequence is TGTGCCTGGAGTGTACAGGACCGTTCGACCCAGTACTTC.

This clone has just one count. V and J are TRBV19 and TRBJ1-5, with 9 bases identical to TRBD1. The ends lost 4 bases at V and 3 bases at J; junction bases unmatched: 4. The CDR3 is made up of 15 amino acids. Germline values: CDR1 LNHDA, CDR2 SQIVND (reference sequence). The CDR3 region has the DNA TGTGCCAGTAGTAATTGGGACAGGGTCAATCAGCCCCAGCATTTT. Translated: CASSNWDRVNQPQHF. The full variable domain, rest sourced from reference TRBV19 and TRBJ1-5, is DGGITQSPKYLFRKEGQNVTLSCEQNLNHDAMYWYRQDPGQGLRLIYYSQIVNDFQKGDIAEGYSVSREKKESFPLTVTSAQKNPTAFYLCASSNWDRVNQPQHFGDGTRLSIL.

The chain couples TRBV27 to TRBJ1-2; TRBD1 aligns across 7 bases. V lost 10 bases, J lost 4 bases, and 9 bases stayed unmatched. Germline loops: CDR1 MNHEY, CDR2 SMNVEV (reference sequence). This CDR3 is 13 amino acids long. The CDR3 spells CATAIGGGYGYTF. Here the CDR3 DNA reads TGTGCCACCGCGATAGGGGGCGGCTATGGCTACACCTTC.

This chain joins TRBV12-3 or TRBV12-4 and TRBJ2-7; TRBD1 aligns across 7 bases. CDR3 length: 13 residues. The V and J ends lost 6 bases and 8 bases, in that order; junction bases with no gene match: 10. This CDR3 reads CASSPIGTDKQYF. DNA for the CDR3: TGTGCCAGCAGCCCCATCGGGACAGACAAGCAGTACTTC.

J is TRBJ2-3 and V is TRBV6-5, with a possible D match to TRBD1 (6 bases). The germline CDR1 and CDR2 sequences are MNHEY and SVGAGI. This CDR3 contains 13 residues. V was pared by 5 bases and J by 6 bases, with 12 bases between. CDR3 amino acids: CASSPPGADTQYF. DNA of the CDR3: TGTGCCAGCAGTCCCCCAGGGGCGGATACGCAGTATTTT.

CDR3 in amino acids: CAWNRGLNNEQFF. Here the CDR3 DNA reads TGTGCCTGGAACAGGGGGCTTAACAATGAGCAGTTCTTC. This chain links TRBV30 with TRBJ2-1; 9 bases align to TRBD1. This CDR3 has 13 amino acids. Germline loops: CDR1 GTSNPN, CDR2 SVGIG (reference sequence). With 4 bases clipped from V and 5 bases from J, the junction kept 3 bases outside the gene matches.

The V call is TRBV24-1, the J call TRBJ2-3; TRBD2 agrees at 13 bases. The V gene's germline CDR1 is KGHDR and CDR2 SFDVKD. After removal of 2 bases from V and 2 bases from J, the junction contained 6 bases not matched to a gene. The CDR3 has 18 residues. The CDR3 loop is CATSDSGLAGSYTDTQYF. The CDR3 nucleotides read TGTGCCACCAGTGATTCGGGACTAGCGGGGTCATACACAGATACGCAGTATTTT.

The V and J genes are TRBV4-1 and TRBJ1-5; D not certain. V lost 8 bases and J 4 bases, leaving 18 bases between the germline ends. The germline gives CDR1 MGHRA, CDR2 YSYEKL. The CDR3 consists of 15 residues. The DNA for the CDR3 is TGCGCCAGCCGCCCGCGAACCGGGCGGAATCAGCCCCAGCATTTT. Its translation: CASRPRTGRNQPQHF.

The chain is built from TRBV7-9 and TRBJ2-6; D gene uncertain. V dropped 4 bases and J dropped 2 bases, with 9 bases sitting between them. This CDR3 region has 15 residues. CDR1 and CDR2 from the germline V gene are SEHNR and FQNEAQ (reference sequence). CDR3: CASSSPRAGANVLTF. The CDR3 DNA reads as TGTGCCAGCAGCTCCCCAAGGGCTGGGGCCAACGTCCTGACTTTC.

This chain connects TRBV11-2 to TRBJ2-7; a possible D gene is TRBD1 (6 bases). V lost 1 base, J lost 2 bases, and 12 bases lay in between. CDR3 length equals 15 residues. Germline values: CDR1 SGHAT, CDR2 FQNNGV. This CDR3 is CASSLVARGTYEQYF. CDR3 nucleotides: TGTGCCAGCAGCTTAGTCGCCAGGGGCACCTACGAGCAGTACTTC.

The V gene is TRBV4-1, the J gene TRBJ2-5; tentative D call: TRBD1 (5 bases). Per germline, CDR1 MGHRA and CDR2 YSYEKL. The germline V and J ends were trimmed by 6 bases and 1 base, with 15 bases remaining between them. This CDR3 is 15 amino acids long. The CDR3 DNA reads TGCGCCAGCAGTAGGACAACCCCGCCCCAAGAGACCCAGTACTTC. Its translation: CASSRTTPPQETQYF.